This note documents a single TCR beta chain sequence. What it binds is not known. The protocol was immunoSEQ multiplex PCR, while the TCRdb copy is restricted to in-frame clones and leaves out a portion. The sample gives about 130,000 clones, roughly 88% of which show up once; 12% is in the top ten. The sample is drawn from a study of radiation and T cells in renal cell carcinoma. Time point given: baseline pretreatment blood. Treatment noted: 15 Gy SBRT to primary tumor, nephrectomy 4 weeks later. Study-level results: In blood, top tumor clones expanded by 2 weeks, shrinking by 4.

V shed 4 bases and J shed 5 bases, with 11 bases lying between them. Germline CDR1 is LNHDA and CDR2 is SQIVND (reference sequence). CDR3 size: 13 residues. The chain couples TRBV19 to TRBJ1-2, with D tentatively TRBD1 (5 bases). The receptor was isolated from a woman in her fifties or sixties with renal cell carcinoma. The source was blood, collected from a patient whose treatment included radiotherapy and nephrectomy. DNA of the CDR3: TGTGCCAGTAGTACGGGGGACGTTTATGGCTACACCTTC. It yields the protein CASSTGDVYGYTF.